The 3 T cell receptor beta chains below come from one sample, sequenced in a study of CD8 T cells in ankylosing spondylitis. Their antigens are not known. One entry per CDR3 protein, called by TCRdb with MiXCR from the 5' RACE reads. The sample consists of around 890,000 distinct CDR3 sequences, 12% of them appearing once. Regarding the study as a whole: Ankylosing spondylitis blood appeared to be characterized by a TCR beta motif of eight or nine highly homologous variants.

Sequencing was performed on blood, either unsorted or a sorted T cell fraction (not recorded which). All receptors derive from a male donor with ankylosing spondylitis.

The rearrangement joins TRBV6-2 or TRBV6-3 to TRBJ1-1; D is possibly TRBD1 (6 bases). The germline V gene has CDR1 MNHEY and CDR2 SVGEGT. This CDR3 has 12 residues. V was shortened by 6 bases and J by 12 bases, with 17 bases between the two germline ends. The CDR3 DNA reads TGTGCCAGCAGCCTTAGGGGGAGCGAAACTTTCTTT. It codes for CASSLRGSETFF.

This clonotype was counted at least ten times. The V and J genes are TRBV29-1 and TRBJ2-1; maybe TRBD2 (6 bases). CDR3 length: 15 residues. Per germline, CDR1 SQVTM and CDR2 ANQGSEA. V was cut by 4 bases and J by 4 bases, with 17 bases left in between. The CDR3 is CSVAREAGFYNEQFF. CDR3 nucleotides: TGCAGCGTTGCGCGAGAGGCGGGATTTTACAATGAGCAGTTCTTC.

This clonotype appeared a few times. The chain uses TRBV3-1 and TRBJ1-2; 7 bases align to TRBD1. Germline CDR1 reads LGHDT; CDR2 reads YNNKEL (reference sequence). There are 15 residues in the CDR3. V lost 0 bases and J lost 7; bases outside the gene matches: 8. CDR3: CASSQENEGAFGYTF. CDR3 DNA sequence: TGTGCCAGCAGCCAAGAAAATGAGGGGGCGTTTGGCTACACCTTC.